Below, 29 T cell receptor beta chains from the same sample are listed, as sequenced in a study of naive and memory T cell subsets. Findings and limits, study-wide: Especially in CD8 cells, naive repertoires contained a few larger clonotypes, possibly CD45RA-re-expressing memory cells.

The antigens for these receptors are not known. An equimolar mix of two oligonucleotides served as the beta constant-region primer for TRBC1 and TRBC2. Ligated cDNA was amplified by four rounds of PCR with nested alpha and beta constant-region primers and SP2. Via MiXCR, TCRdb re-called the UMI-ligation and nested PCR reads, giving one row per CDR3 protein. Here the sample spans 120,000 to 150,000 distinct CDR3 sequences, approximately 22% being singletons. Sequenced sample: naive CD4+ T cells from blood. These receptors were collected from a human donor in good health.

In this sample, this clonotype turned up a few times. J is TRBJ2-1 and V is TRBV3-1, with 8 bases fitting TRBD2. The CDR3 spans 15 residues. Losses at the gene ends were 4 bases for V and 7 bases for J; bases not matched to a gene: 9. Germline V gene sequence: CDR1 LGHDT, CDR2 YNNKEL (reference sequence). CDR3 bases: TGTGCCAGCAGCCTGCTGAGCGGGAGTTTGAATGAGCAGTTCTTC. Its protein product is CASSLLSGSLNEQFF.

The chain has TRBV6-2 or TRBV6-3 and TRBJ2-7; 7 nucleotides align to TRBD1. The trim removed 7 bases at V and 1 base at J, leaving 10 bases unmatched. The length of the CDR3 is 15 residues. Germline CDR1 MNHEY, CDR2 SVGEGT. The CDR3 spells CASNLRSTGSYEQYF. DNA of the CDR3: TGTGCCAGCAATCTCCGGTCGACAGGGTCCTACGAGCAGTACTTC.

The chain uses TRBV20-1 and TRBJ2-3; 10 bases are a match to TRBD1. Germline CDR1 reads DFQATT; CDR2 reads SNEGSKA (reference sequence). This CDR3 contains 16 residues. The ends lost 2 bases at V and 3 bases at J; junction bases unmatched: 8. The CDR3 spells CSARYPTGGSTDTQYF. The CDR3 region has the DNA TGCAGTGCTAGATACCCGACAGGGGGCTCGACAGATACGCAGTATTTT.

J is TRBJ2-5 and V is TRBV7-2; tentatively, D is TRBD2 (6 bases). The germline gives CDR1 SGHTA, CDR2 FQGNSA. The CDR3 spans 13 residues. The V end was cut by 1 base, the J end by 7 bases, with 10 bases between. Here the CDR3 reads CASSLVRGRTQYF. The CDR3 DNA sequence: TGTGCCAGCAGCTTAGTGCGGGGTCGGACCCAGTACTTC.

A few counts support this clonotype. The chain carries TRBV7-2 and TRBJ2-5; possibly TRBD1 or TRBD2 for D (6 bases each). This CDR3 comprises 13 residues. V lost 7 bases and J 3 bases, leaving 12 bases between the germline ends. Germline CDR1 SGHTA, CDR2 FQGNSA. CDR3 nucleotides: TGTGCCAGCACATCGGGGGCTAAAGAGACCCAGTACTTC. The encoded protein is CASTSGAKETQYF.

This clonotype was counted a single time. V and J are TRBV4-1 and TRBJ1-1; perhaps TRBD1 as D (5 bases). Trimming stripped 1 base from V and 1 base from J, with 7 bases between. Germline V gene sequence: CDR1 MGHRA, CDR2 YSYEKL. The CDR3 is made up of 14 amino acids. Here the CDR3 DNA reads TGCGCCAGCAGCCAAGTCGGACAGAACACTGAAGCTTTCTTT. This sequence encodes CASSQVGQNTEAFF.

This sequence joins TRBV12-3 or TRBV12-4 and TRBJ2-1; no reliable D call. CDR3 length: 11 amino acids. Trimming removed 8 bases from V and 6 bases from J, with 8 bases in between. The DNA for the CDR3 is TGTGCCAGCGGCAGAGTCAATGAGCAGTTCTTC. Translation: CASGRVNEQFF.

This clonotype was observed a few times. J is TRBJ2-1 and V is TRBV19; TRBD1 aligns across 10 bases. The CDR3 contains 16 residues. The V segment lost 5 bases and the J segment 1 base; nucleotides outside the gene matches: 5. Germline V gene sequence: CDR1 LNHDA, CDR2 SQIVND (reference sequence). The CDR3: CASSPGQGRSYNEQFF. CDR3 sequence (DNA): TGTGCCAGTAGTCCGGGACAGGGGAGATCCTACAATGAGCAGTTCTTC.

This clonotype appeared a few times. The chain joins TRBV7-9 to TRBJ1-3, with a possible D match to TRBD1 (5 bases). CDR1 is SEHNR, CDR2 FQNEAQ, per germline (reference sequence). This CDR3 spans 15 amino acids. Trimming cost V 4 bases and J 0 bases, with 10 bases left between them. Written as DNA, the CDR3 is TGTGCCAGCAGCTCTGACAGCCGCTCTGGAAACACCATATATTTT. It encodes CASSSDSRSGNTIYF.

Worth noting for this clonotype: A much larger clone is a single base away; this may be a read error. The chain employs TRBV20-1 and TRBJ2-7, with 8 bases lining up with TRBD1. Germline assignment: CDR1 DFQATT and CDR2 SNEGSKA (reference sequence). V shed 4 bases, J shed 9 bases, and the junction held 17 bases outside the gene matches. This CDR3 spans 15 amino acids. The CDR3: CSAKDQLQGDRRQYF. CDR3 coding DNA: TGCAGTGCTAAAGATCAGTTACAGGGGGATCGAAGGCAGTACTTC.

This clonotype came up a few times. The CDR3 region is CASSPSEDTQYF. CDR3 DNA: TGTGCCAGCAGTCCCTCGGAAGATACGCAGTATTTT. The chain has TRBV27 and TRBJ2-3; D remains unclear. V lost 5 bases and J 5 bases, leaving 8 bases between the germline ends. CDR1 and CDR2 (germline): MNHEY, SMNVEV (reference sequence). This CDR3 has 12 amino acids.

There are a few counts of this clonotype. The V call is TRBV6-5, the J call TRBJ2-7, with D perhaps matching TRBD2 (5 bases). The ends were cut back, 2 bases at V and 3 bases at J, with 23 bases in the middle. Germline assignment: CDR1 MNHEY and CDR2 SVGAGI. This CDR3 has 18 residues. In DNA form, the CDR3 reads TGTGCCAGCAGTTACCGATTCCGTACAGCGGTAACTTACTACGAGCAGTACTTC. This codes for CASSYRFRTAVTYYEQYF.

This clonotype turned up a few times. The V gene is TRBV18, the J gene TRBJ2-5; D remains ambiguous. Per germline, CDR1 KGHSH and CDR2 LQKENI. The CDR3 has 15 amino acids. The V gene lost 2 bases and the J gene lost 4 bases, with 14 bases spanning the gap. This CDR3 is CASSPGLRSSETQYF. The CDR3 bases are TGTGCCAGCTCACCAGGCCTACGAAGCTCAGAGACCCAGTACTTC.

The chain links TRBV29-1 to TRBJ2-7, with D perhaps TRBD1 or TRBD2 (5 bases each). Germline V gene data show CDR1 as SQVTM and CDR2 as ANQGSEA. The CDR3 has 11 amino acids. V was cut by 8 bases and J by 4 bases, with 12 bases left in between. CDR3 DNA sequence: TGCAGCTGCCGGGGCCCGTACGAGCAGTACTTC. This codes for CSCRGPYEQYF.

The chain employs TRBV28 and TRBJ2-7, with a possible D match to TRBD1 (5 bases). Trimming took 7 bases from V and 2 from J, leaving 12 bases between them. Germline-derived CDR1 and CDR2 are MDHEN and SYDVKM. The CDR3 totals 13 residues. The CDR3: CASTRTKPYEQYF. The CDR3 region has the DNA TGTGCCAGCACTCGGACAAAACCCTACGAGCAGTACTTC.

There are a few counts of this clonotype. The genes are TRBV28 and TRBJ1-1; no firm D call. With 5 bases removed from V and 10 bases from J, the gap between germline ends came to 20 bases. Germline V CDR1 and CDR2: MDHEN, SYDVKM. CDR3 length equals 14 residues. Here the CDR3 reads CASSISLPLVGAFF. Here the CDR3 DNA reads TGTGCCAGCAGTATCTCGCTGCCATTAGTTGGAGCTTTCTTT.

The chain links TRBV29-1 to TRBJ2-6, with a tentative D call TRBD1 (5 bases). Germline assignment: CDR1 SQVTM and CDR2 ANQGSEA. V was pared by 6 bases and J by 1 base, with 7 bases between. CDR3 length: 13 residues. The CDR3 sequence: CSVDISGANVLTF. DNA for the CDR3: TGCAGCGTGGACATTTCTGGGGCCAACGTCCTGACTTTC. The full variable domain, rest sourced from reference TRBV29-1 and TRBJ2-6, is SAVISQKPSRDICQRGTSLTIQCQVDSQVTMMFWYRQQPGQSLTLIATANQGSEATYESGFVIDKFPISRPNLTFSTLTVSNMSPEDSSIYLCSVDISGANVLTFGAGSRLTVL.

DNA of the CDR3: TGTGCCAGCAGGGTCCCCCTCAGCAATCAGCCCCAGCATTTT. Residues: CASRVPLSNQPQHF. The gene calls are TRBV28 and TRBJ1-5, with D hard to call. The CDR3 loop spans 14 amino acids. Trimming cost V 6 bases and J 1 base, with 10 bases left between them. The V gene's germline CDR1 is MDHEN and CDR2 SYDVKM.

This clonotype was recorded many times. The chain couples TRBV12-3 or TRBV12-4 to TRBJ1-3; D gene unclear. The CDR3 loop spans 17 amino acids. Between the trimmed V and J ends, which lost 2 bases and 8 bases, there was a span of 22 bases. CDR3 sequence reads: CASSLMFQMGLSDTIYF. In nucleotides, the CDR3 is TGTGCCAGCAGTTTAATGTTTCAGATGGGATTGTCGGACACCATATATTTT.

A few counts support this clonotype. V usage is TRBV20-1 and J usage is TRBJ2-1; the match to TRBD2 covers 8 bases. Germline V gives CDR1 DFQATT, CDR2 SNEGSKA (reference sequence). J was trimmed by 0 bases and V by 3 bases; bases with no gene match: 4. The CDR3 consists of 15 residues. This CDR3 is CSASALAGSYNEQFF. CDR3 nucleotide sequence: TGCAGTGCTAGCGCTCTAGCGGGCTCCTACAATGAGCAGTTCTTC.

This clonotype was recorded a few times. The chain is built from TRBV18 and TRBJ2-3; unclear D gene. CDR3 size: 13 residues. V was trimmed by 1 base and J by 4 bases, leaving 6 bases between them. Germline CDR1 is KGHSH and CDR2 is LQKENI. The CDR3 here is CASSPLLADTQYF. The CDR3 bases are TGTGCCAGCTCACCACTCCTGGCAGATACGCAGTATTTT. Full variable domain (rest looked up from reference TRBV18 and TRBJ2-3): NAGVMQNPRHLVRRRGQEARLRCSPMKGHSHVYWYRQLPEEGLKFMVYLQKENIIDESGMPKERFSAEFPKEGPSILRIQQVVRGDSAAYFCASSPLLADTQYFGPGTRLTVL.

This clonotype was detected a few times. The chain recombines TRBV28 with TRBJ1-4, with TRBD1 matching 9 bases. V dropped 4 bases and J dropped 7; count of bases not matched to a gene: 7. Germline assignment: CDR1 MDHEN and CDR2 SYDVKM. The CDR3 contains 15 residues. The CDR3 DNA sequence: TGTGCCAGCAGTTCCCGGGGGACAGGGAGTGAAAAACTGTTTTTT. As protein: CASSSRGTGSEKLFF.

This clonotype has at least ten counts. The J gene is TRBJ2-7, the V gene TRBV6-6, with 7 bases that match TRBD2. This CDR3 comprises 14 residues. The V segment lost 7 bases and the J segment 5 bases; nucleotides outside the gene matches: 11. Per germline, CDR1 MNHNY and CDR2 SVGAGI (reference sequence). The CDR3 loop reads CASTESRLANEQYF. The CDR3 region has the DNA TGTGCCAGCACCGAAAGCAGACTAGCAAACGAGCAGTACTTC.

The chain carries TRBV28 and TRBJ2-7, with unresolved D. The CDR3 contains 14 residues. V lost 3 bases and J 0 bases, leaving 9 bases between the germline ends. Germline loops: CDR1 MDHEN, CDR2 SYDVKM. CDR3: CASSFWGGSYEQYF. The CDR3 region has the DNA TGTGCCAGCAGTTTTTGGGGTGGCTCCTACGAGCAGTACTTC.

This clonotype was found a few times. This chain links TRBV28 with TRBJ1-1; D is unresolved. The CDR3 is 15 residues long. In germline, CDR1 is MDHEN, CDR2 SYDVKM. Deletions cut 1 base from V and 0 bases from J, with 9 bases between. CDR3 bases: TGTGCCAGCAGTTTATCTGCGTTCATGAACACTGAAGCTTTCTTT. Translation gives CASSLSAFMNTEAFF.

This clonotype appeared once. V is TRBV28 and J is TRBJ1-2; D is ambiguous. V gave up 2 bases and J gave up 8 bases, with 9 bases separating them. Germline CDR1 is MDHEN and CDR2 is SYDVKM. The CDR3 is 12 residues long. The CDR3 is CASSLEGIGYTF. The CDR3 bases are TGTGCCAGCAGTTTAGAGGGAATCGGCTACACCTTC.

This clonotype was recorded many times. V and J are TRBV6-2 or TRBV6-3 and TRBJ2-3; the match to TRBD2 covers 10 bases. The V gene's germline CDR1 is MNHEY and CDR2 SVGEGT. Losses at the gene ends were 6 bases for V and 0 bases for J; bases not matched to a gene: 15. CDR3 length: 19 amino acids. The DNA of the CDR3 is TGTGCCAGCAGGACTAGCGGGCCTCTGACGAAAGCTAGCACAGATACGCAGTATTTT. It is translated as CASRTSGPLTKASTDTQYF.

This clonotype appeared a few times. The CDR3 nucleotides read TGTGCCAGCAGGGGTTACAGGGTATTGGGGCAAGAGACCCAGTACTTC. Translation: CASRGYRVLGQETQYF. The chain is built from TRBV6-5 and TRBJ2-5; TRBD1 is a possible D gene (6 bases). Germline loops: CDR1 MNHEY, CDR2 SVGAGI. CDR3 size: 16 residues. V lost 6 bases, J lost 2 bases, and 19 bases lay in between.

This clonotype was recorded a few times. The chain couples TRBV7-6 to TRBJ2-3, with D possibly TRBD1 on 5 matching bases. V was shortened by 5 bases and J by 2 bases, with 11 bases between the two germline ends. Looked up from germline, CDR1 is SGHVS and CDR2 is FNYEAQ. The CDR3 spans 14 residues. The CDR3 region is CASSPSTATDTQYF. The CDR3 DNA follows: TGTGCCAGCAGCCCTTCGACAGCCACAGATACGCAGTATTTT.